Sequencing of this T cell receptor (beta chain) was carried out in a study of molecular identifiers for immune sequencing clone quantification. Study-wide results and caveats: Amid some 1 million naive cells, spiked Jurkat TCR RNA from one cell was reportedly still detectable. Clones with over 20 RNA copies captured over 98% of effector molecules but under 1% of naive ones.

As CD8+CD4-CCR7+CD45RA+ cells, naive CD8 T cells were sorted. This clonotype was seen many times. Its antigen is currently unknown. The bulk TCR libraries were made with methods described before and with listed TCR primers. Using its own MiXCR run on the PCR reads, TCRdb lists one record per CDR3 protein. This table has 60,000 to 65,000 distinct CDR3 sequences, approximately 18% appearing once. Specimen: naive CD8+ T cells from blood, with Jurkat cell RNA spiked in. Subset specified: FACS-sorted CD8+CD4-CCR7+CD45RA+ naive T cells. The sequence was obtained from a human donor in good health. Some libraries in this study had Jurkat cell RNA spiked in.

The CDR3 DNA follows: TGTGCCAGCAGCATCCTTAGGAGCTCCTACGAGCAGTACTTC. As protein: CASSILRSSYEQYF. The chain recombines TRBV6-5 with TRBJ2-7; no firm D call. V was clipped by 6 bases and J by 0 bases, with 12 bases between them. The CDR3 is 14 amino acids. CDR1 and CDR2 (germline): MNHEY, SVGAGI.